These 4 T cell receptor beta chains originate from one sample sequenced in a study of CD8+CD57+ T cells in acquired aplastic anemia. Genomic DNA served as template for TCR beta VDJ and CDR3 profiling. TCRdb itself ran the reads through MiXCR, one entry per CDR3 protein. The table records 180,000 or so distinct CDR3 sequences, about 45% of them present only once. CD8+CD57+ cell expansion had been shown by flow cytometry in patients chosen for sequencing. The sample consisted of sorted CD4+, CD8+, or CD8+CD57+ T cells (not recorded which) from PBMCs. Receptors were obtained from a human donor with aplastic anemia.

This clonotype came up many times. The chain combines TRBV3-1 with TRBJ1-6, with 8 bases aligning to TRBD1. The trim removed 3 bases at V and 7 bases at J, leaving 11 bases unmatched. Germline CDR1 reads LGHDT; CDR2 reads YNNKEL (reference sequence). The CDR3 covers 17 residues. CDR3 nucleotide sequence: TGTGCCAGCAGCCACCTCGGACAGGGACGATTCAATTCACCCCTCCACTTT. Its translation: CASSHLGQGRFNSPLHF.

The chain is built from TRBV29-1 and TRBJ2-1; 8 bases map to TRBD1. This CDR3 contains 13 residues. Unmatched junction bases numbered 6, after V lost 7 bases and J lost 4 bases. The germline gives CDR1 SQVTM, CDR2 ANQGSEA. CDR3 in amino acids: CSGGTGQYNEQFF. The DNA for the CDR3 is TGCAGCGGCGGGACAGGACAATACAATGAGCAGTTCTTC.

J is TRBJ1-1 and V is TRBV15; D is perhaps TRBD1 (5 bases). CDR3 size: 15 residues. V lost 1 base and J lost 0, with 9 bases in between. Germline V CDR1 and CDR2: LNHNV, YYDKDF (reference sequence). The DNA of the CDR3 is TGTGCCACCAGCAGAGTCGGCAGGGTGAACACTGAAGCTTTCTTT. Translation gives CATSRVGRVNTEAFF.

This clonotype was counted many times. This chain links TRBV20-1 with TRBJ1-1; the D gene is possibly TRBD1 (5 bases). Trimming pared 4 bases from V and 5 bases from J, leaving 17 bases between. The CDR3 sequence is 14 residues long. The germline V gene encodes CDR1 DFQATT and CDR2 SNEGSKA (reference sequence). The CDR3 sequence is CSATALGPGTEAFF. The CDR3 DNA follows: TGCAGTGCTACTGCCCTGGGGCCGGGTACTGAAGCTTTCTTT.